A selection of T cell receptor beta chains follows, all from one sample in a study of siplizumab effects on memory and regulatory T cells. The data were produced by immunoSEQ multiplex PCR, yet TCRdb's version contains in-frame clones alone and is incomplete. The repertoire holds 60,000 to 65,000 clones, with 65% to 80% as singletons. Material: memory CD4+ T cells sorted from blood. The receptors originated from a human donor in good health. The CDR3 runs from the conserved cysteine through the conserved F or W. The D gene is left open where the match is weak. Clone size is given for some rows only: seen once, a few or many times, or a class if the clone is expanded.

J	D	V	size	CDR3	DNA
TRBJ1-3	-	TRBV25-1	-	CASSEWKTGSSGNTIYF	TGTGCCAGCAGTGAATGGAAAACAGGGAGCTCTGGAAACACCATATATTTT
TRBJ2-3	TRBD2	TRBV7-6	-	CASSSSGGAITDTQYF	TGTGCCAGCAGCTCTAGCGGGGGGGCCATAACAGATACGCAGTATTTT
TRBJ1-4	-	TRBV15	-	CATSRGAEEKLFF	TGTGCCACCAGCAGAGGGGCGGAGGAAAAACTGTTTTTT
TRBJ2-1	TRBD2	TRBV5-6	-	CASSLGAGAPTYNEQFF	TGTGCCAGCAGCTTGGGAGCGGGGGCACCCACGTACAATGAGCAGTTCTTC
TRBJ1-1	TRBD1	TRBV2	once	CASSGRQGNTEAFF	TGTGCCAGCAGTGGAAGACAGGGGAACACTGAAGCTTTCTTT
TRBJ1-2	-	TRBV5-1	-	CASSLTGPGEGYTF	TGCGCCAGCAGCTTGACAGGCCCGGGCGAGGGCTACACCTTC
TRBJ2-2	-	TRBV14	once	CASSQFRGQNTGELFF	TGTGCCAGCAGCCAATTTAGGGGACAAAACACCGGGGAGCTGTTTTTT
TRBJ2-7	-	TRBV18	-	CASSLVAGTDEQYF	TGTGCCAGCTCCCTCGTTGCAGGGACGGACGAGCAGTACTTC
TRBJ2-7	TRBD2	TRBV7-2	-	CASRAGLAGGREQYF	TGTGCCAGCAGGGCCGGACTAGCGGGGGGTCGTGAGCAGTACTTC
TRBJ1-3	-	TRBV7-9	few	CASSPTDSGNTIYF	TGTGCCAGCAGCCCGACAGACTCTGGAAACACCATATATTTT
TRBJ2-5	-	TRBV7-9	-	CASSLGASRQETQYF	TGTGCCAGCAGCTTGGGGGCCAGTCGACAAGAGACCCAGTACTTC
TRBJ1-2	TRBD1	TRBV9	-	CASSAPRDRGYTF	TGTGCCAGCAGCGCCCCCCGGGACAGGGGCTACACCTTC
TRBJ2-7	-	TRBV5-4	-	CASSPGLREQYF	TGTGCCAGCAGCCCAGGACTGCGGGAGCAGTACTTC
TRBJ2-1	-	TRBV7-3	-	CASSPYGGNEQFF	TGTGCCAGCAGCCCTTATGGGGGCAATGAGCAGTTCTTC
TRBJ1-4	-	TRBV28	once	CASSPSGLVREKLFF	TGTGCCAGCAGTCCCAGTGGGTTAGTTCGGGAAAAACTGTTTTTT
TRBJ1-1	TRBD1	TRBV11-2	-	CASSWGQRNTEAFF	TGTGCCAGCAGCTGGGGACAGAGGAACACTGAAGCTTTCTTT
TRBJ2-5	-	TRBV5-1	-	CASRKGLVSVFQETQYF	TGCGCCAGCAGAAAAGGCCTAGTAAGCGTTTTCCAAGAGACCCAGTACTTC
TRBJ1-1	TRBD1	TRBV10-3	-	CAISLAGQGRTEAFF	TGTGCCATCAGCCTAGCCGGACAGGGGAGGACTGAAGCTTTCTTT
TRBJ2-3	-	TRBV6-4	-	CASSEGGNTDTQYF	TGTGCCAGCAGTGAAGGAGGCAACACAGATACGCAGTATTTT
TRBJ2-5	-	TRBV4-3	-	CASSQWERETQYF	TGCGCCAGCAGCCAATGGGAACGAGAGACCCAGTACTTC
TRBJ2-1	TRBD1	TRBV5-1	once	CASSLSTGTNEQFF	TGCGCCAGCAGCTTGTCGACAGGGACCAATGAGCAGTTCTTC
TRBJ2-5	TRBD2	TRBV11-2	once	CASSSGTSGPQETQYF	TGTGCCAGCAGCTCGGGGACTAGCGGACCCCAAGAGACCCAGTACTTC
TRBJ2-5	-	TRBV29-1	-	CSVGPNQETQYF	TGCAGCGTTGGTCCCAACCAAGAGACCCAGTACTTC
TRBJ2-3	-	TRBV6-1	-	CASSEQGQGTDTQYF	TGTGCCAGCAGTGAACAGGGTCAAGGCACAGATACGCAGTATTTT
TRBJ1-1	-	TRBV29-1	-	CSVFRGVVLNTEAFF	TGCAGCGTTTTCAGGGGAGTGGTACTGAACACTGAAGCTTTCTTT
TRBJ2-3	-	TRBV6-1	-	CASTVVGTDTQYF	TGTGCCAGCACGGTCGTGGGCACAGATACGCAGTATTTT
TRBJ1-4	-	TRBV27	-	CASSRGTNEKLFF	TGTGCCAGCAGTAGGGGGACTAATGAAAAACTGTTTTTT
TRBJ1-3	TRBD1	TRBV6-5	-	CASSSGQGANTIYF	TGTGCCAGCAGTTCCGGACAGGGGGCAAACACCATATATTTT
TRBJ2-1	TRBD1	TRBV19	-	CASRRQGLWDEQFF	TGTGCCAGTAGGCGACAGGGGTTGTGGGATGAGCAGTTCTTC
TRBJ2-5	-	TRBV12-5	-	CASGGDVGETQYF	TGTGCTAGTGGTGGGGACGTTGGAGAGACCCAGTACTTC
TRBJ2-7	-	TRBV28	-	CASNSNYEQYF	TGTGCCAGCAATTCCAACTACGAGCAGTACTTC
TRBJ2-1	-	TRBV10-1	-	CASSESITPVGREQFF	TGCGCCAGCAGTGAGTCGATTACTCCCGTCGGGCGGGAGCAGTTCTTC
TRBJ1-1	-	TRBV5-4	-	CASSPSRQSMNTEAFF	TGTGCCAGCAGCCCCTCTCGACAGAGCATGAACACTGAAGCTTTCTTT
TRBJ1-1	TRBD1	TRBV5-1	-	CASSPSGQGRQNTEAFF	TGCGCCAGCAGCCCCTCGGGACAGGGGAGACAGAACACTGAAGCTTTCTTT
TRBJ2-1	-	TRBV14	-	CASAEGASRNEQFF	TGTGCCAGCGCGGAGGGGGCCTCCCGCAATGAGCAGTTCTTC
TRBJ1-1	TRBD1	TRBV6-6	-	CASSASGTGDTEAFF	TGTGCCAGCAGTGCATCCGGGACAGGGGACACTGAAGCTTTCTTT
TRBJ1-1	-	TRBV5-4	-	CASSLGGRIGEAFF	TGTGCCAGCAGCTTGGGGGGACGTATAGGTGAAGCTTTCTTT
TRBJ2-5	-	TRBV5-1	-	CASRKDSGSWTQYF	TGCGCCAGCAGGAAGGACAGTGGTAGTTGGACCCAGTACTTC
TRBJ1-4	-	TRBV28	-	CASSFIRTNEKLFF	TGTGCCAGCAGTTTTATAAGAACTAATGAAAAACTGTTTTTT
TRBJ1-1	-	TRBV28	few	CASSLNEDPEAFF	TGTGCCAGCAGTCTGAACGAAGATCCTGAAGCTTTCTTT
TRBJ2-3	-	TRBV25-1	few	CASSVAGSSDTQYF	TGTGCCAGCAGTGTCGCAGGTAGTTCAGATACGCAGTATTTT
TRBJ1-1	-	TRBV5-1	few	CASRSGLTNTEAFF	TGCGCCAGCAGAAGTGGCCTCACGAACACTGAAGCTTTCTTT
TRBJ2-2	TRBD2	TRBV11-3	-	CASSRDIQRGNHGELFF	TGTGCCAGCAGCCGAGATATCCAGCGGGGGAACCACGGGGAGCTGTTTTTT
TRBJ2-5	TRBD2	TRBV28	-	CASSLSSGQETQYF	TGTGCCAGCAGTTTATCTAGCGGCCAAGAGACCCAGTACTTC
TRBJ2-3	-	TRBV7-9	-	CASTPSGPTGRTDTQYF	TGTGCCAGCACCCCTAGTGGACCCACCGGACGCACAGATACGCAGTATTTT
TRBJ2-1	TRBD1	TRBV7-3	-	CASSLRTGSGTLGNEQFF	TGTGCCAGCAGCTTACGGACAGGTTCGGGCACGTTGGGCAATGAGCAGTTCTTC